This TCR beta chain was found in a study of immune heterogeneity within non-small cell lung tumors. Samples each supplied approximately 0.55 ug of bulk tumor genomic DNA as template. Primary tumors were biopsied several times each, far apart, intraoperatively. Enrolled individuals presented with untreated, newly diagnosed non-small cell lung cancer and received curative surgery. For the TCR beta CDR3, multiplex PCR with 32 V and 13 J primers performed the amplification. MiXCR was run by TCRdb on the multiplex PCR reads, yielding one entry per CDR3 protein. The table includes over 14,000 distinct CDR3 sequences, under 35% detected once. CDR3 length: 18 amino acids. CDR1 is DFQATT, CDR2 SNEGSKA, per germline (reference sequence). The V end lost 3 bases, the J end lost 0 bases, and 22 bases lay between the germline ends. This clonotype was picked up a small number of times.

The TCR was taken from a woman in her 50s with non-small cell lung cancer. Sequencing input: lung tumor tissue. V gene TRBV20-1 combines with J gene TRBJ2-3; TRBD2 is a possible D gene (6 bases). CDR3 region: CSASGSGRGQTSTDTQYF. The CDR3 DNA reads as TGCAGTGCTAGTGGGTCGGGGCGGGGCCAAACTAGCACAGATACGCAGTATTTT.